The 13 T cell receptor beta chains in this list originate from one sample, sequenced in a study of PD-1 blockade in classical Hodgkin lymphoma. Relapses following autologous stem cell transplantation were seen in all patients, with brentuximab vedotin exposure varying. TCRdb keeps only in-frame clones here, not all; method: immunoSEQ multiplex PCR. Among more than 25,000 clones listed, around 70% were seen once. The material was peripheral blood mononuclear cells (PBMCs), obtained before the second cycle of nivolumab. The receptors were gathered from a human donor with classical Hodgkin lymphoma.

The CDR3 is CAWSVWADAEQFF. Written as DNA, the CDR3 is TGTGCCTGGAGTGTTTGGGCGGACGCTGAGCAGTTCTTC. The rearrangement links TRBV30 to TRBJ2-1; D call uncertain. V lost 0 bases and J lost 9, with 12 bases in between. The CDR3 length is 13 residues. Germline CDR1 reads GTSNPN; CDR2 reads SVGIG (reference sequence).

The gene calls are TRBV4-2 and TRBJ2-1; D possibly matches TRBD1 or TRBD2 (5 bases each). The V gene lost 4 bases and the J gene lost 0 bases, with 13 bases spanning the gap. Looked up from germline, CDR1 is LGHNA and CDR2 is YNFKEQ. The CDR3 runs to 16 residues. The CDR3 DNA follows: TGTGCCAGCAGCCCTCGGGGCGTGAGCTCCTACAATGAGCAGTTCTTC. This sequence encodes CASSPRGVSSYNEQFF.

The chain employs TRBV5-6 and TRBJ2-7; possible D gene TRBD2, 7 bases. The CDR3 consists of 14 residues. Germline V lookup: CDR1 SGHDT, CDR2 YYEEEE. V shed 0 bases and J shed 3 bases, with 10 bases lying between them. The CDR3 nucleotides read TGTGCCAGCAGCTTGGGCGGGGGCCGCTACGAGCAGTACTTC. It codes for CASSLGGGRYEQYF. The full variable domain, rest sourced from reference TRBV5-6 and TRBJ2-7, is DAGVTQSPTHLIKTRGQQVTLRCSPKSGHDTVSWYQQALGQGPQFIFQYYEEEERQRGNFPDRFSGHQFPNYSSELNVNALLLGDSALYLCASSLGGGRYEQYFGPGTRLTVT.

The rearrangement uses TRBV5-6 and TRBJ1-2; the match to TRBD1 covers 12 bases. Unmatched junction bases numbered 11, after V lost 2 bases and J lost 3 bases. The CDR3 totals 18 residues. The germline CDR1 and CDR2 sequences are SGHDT and YYEEEE. The CDR3 here is CASSFLRSGTGGHYGYTF. For the CDR3, the DNA is TGTGCCAGCAGCTTCTTGAGGTCCGGGACAGGGGGCCACTATGGCTACACCTTC.

CDR3 DNA sequence: TGTGCCAGCAGCCCAGGAGGGCTAGCGGGGGGGAGAGGAGAGACCCAGTACTTC. Its protein product is CASSPGGLAGGRGETQYF. V and J are TRBV5-5 and TRBJ2-5; TRBD2 agrees at 12 bases. J gave up 4 bases and V 4 bases, and 14 bases lay outside the gene matches. The V gene's germline CDR1 is SGHKS and CDR2 YYEKEE (reference sequence). The CDR3 has 18 residues. The variable domain in full, completed from reference TRBV5-5 and TRBJ2-5, reads DAGVTQSPTHLIKTRGQQVTLRCSPISGHKSVSWYQQVLGQGPQFIFQYYEKEERGRGNFPDRFSARQFPNYSSELNVNALLLGDSALYLCASSPGGLAGGRGETQYFGPGTRLLVL.

V usage is TRBV6-1 and J usage is TRBJ2-6, with a tentative D call TRBD1 (5 bases). Germline V gene data show CDR1 as MNHNS and CDR2 as SASEGT. V was clipped by 6 bases and J by 0 bases, with 6 bases between them. This CDR3 spans 14 amino acids. Here the CDR3 DNA reads TGTGCCAGCAGACAGGTCTCTGGGGCCAACGTCCTGACTTTC. Translating gives CASRQVSGANVLTF.

This chain connects TRBV19 to TRBJ1-2; D gene ambiguous. The V gene's germline CDR1 is LNHDA and CDR2 SQIVND (reference sequence). With 9 bases removed from V and 5 bases from J, the gap between germline ends came to 10 bases. This CDR3 has 11 amino acids. CDR3 loop: CASLQAYGYTF. The DNA for the CDR3 is TGTGCCAGCCTTCAGGCGTATGGCTACACCTTC.

The rearrangement uses TRBV6-6 and TRBJ2-4, with 8 positions matching TRBD2. The germline gives CDR1 MNHNY, CDR2 SVGAGI (reference sequence). The CDR3 contains 14 residues. With V trimmed by 9 bases and J by 1 base, 5 bases remained unmatched. The CDR3 region is CASSGAGAKNIQYF. CDR3 in DNA: TGTGCCAGTAGCGGGGCCGGGGCCAAAAACATTCAGTACTTC.

DNA of the CDR3: TGCGCCAGCAGTACGGGTTCCTACGAGCAGTACTTC. The encoded protein is CASSTGSYEQYF. The V call is TRBV10-2, the J call TRBJ2-7, with D hard to call. Germline V gene sequence: CDR1 WSHSY, CDR2 SAAADI. The CDR3 extends over 12 amino acids. Trimming took 5 bases from V and 1 from J, leaving 6 bases between them.

The chain recombines TRBV4-2 with TRBJ2-2, with 10 nucleotides matching TRBD2. Germline V CDR1 and CDR2: LGHNA, YNFKEQ. V shed 0 bases, J shed 1 base, and the junction held 8 bases outside the gene matches. CDR3 length equals 19 residues. CDR3 protein: CASSQDSGSGGRNTGELFF. The CDR3 region has the DNA TGTGCCAGCAGCCAAGATAGTGGTAGCGGGGGGAGGAACACCGGGGAGCTGTTTTTT.

This sequence joins TRBV7-9 and TRBJ2-2; no definite D call. CDR3 length: 15 residues. V was clipped by 1 base and J by 5 bases, with 11 bases between them. Germline-derived CDR1 and CDR2 are SEHNR and FQNEAQ (reference sequence). For the CDR3, the DNA is TGTGCCAGCAGCTTAGATACCAAACCAACCGGGGAGCTGTTTTTT. Translated, it gives CASSLDTKPTGELFF.

The V call is TRBV4-1, the J call TRBJ1-1; D remains ambiguous. V lost 0 bases and J 0 bases, leaving 11 bases between the germline ends. In germline, CDR1 is MGHRA, CDR2 YSYEKL. The CDR3 contains 16 residues. In DNA form, the CDR3 reads TGCGCCAGCAGCCAAGATAATCTGGGGATGAACACTGAAGCTTTCTTT. This translates into CASSQDNLGMNTEAFF.

This clone was seen a few times. V is TRBV20-1 and J is TRBJ2-1; 9 positions match TRBD2. The CDR3 contains 11 residues. Germline CDR1 and CDR2: DFQATT and SNEGSKA (reference sequence). With 6 bases clipped from V and 9 bases from J, the junction kept 3 bases outside the gene matches. Here the CDR3 reads CSASSGSEQFF. The DNA for the CDR3 is TGCAGTGCAAGTAGCGGGAGTGAGCAGTTCTTC.